The 9 T cell receptor beta chains below all came from one sample that was sequenced in a study of T and B cells in COVID-19 patients. Multiplex PCR with BIOMED2 TRB-A/B primer pools amplified TRB rearrangements. One entry per CDR3 protein, called by TCRdb with MiXCR from the multiplex PCR reads. The sample includes approximately 16,000 distinct CDR3 sequences, roughly 29% of them seen just once. Each TRB amplification used about 250-550 ng of genomic DNA from blood. Material: blood. These receptors all stem from a human donor who had recovered from COVID-19.

V usage is TRBV4-3 and J usage is TRBJ2-2; 7 bases agree with TRBD2. The germline gives CDR1 LGHNA, CDR2 YSLEER. Trimming took 3 bases from V and 0 from J; bases not matched to a gene: 7. This CDR3 is 17 amino acids long. CDR3 in amino acids: CASSQATSSANTGELFF. CDR3 bases: TGCGCCAGCAGCCAGGCGACTAGCTCGGCGAACACCGGGGAGCTGTTTTTT.

Sample share makes this clonotype medium-sized. The gene calls are TRBV11-3 and TRBJ2-3; TRBD2 matches 12 bases. CDR1 and CDR2 from the germline V gene are SGHNT and YENEEA. V dropped 1 base and J dropped 5; count of bases not matched to a gene: 4. The CDR3 is made up of 16 amino acids. The CDR3 nucleotides are TGTGCCAGCAGCTTAGCGACTAGCGGGGGCGTAGATACGCAGTATTTT. Protein sequence: CASSLATSGGVDTQYF.

This chain links TRBV7-6 with TRBJ2-7; D may be TRBD2 (5 bases). V gave up 5 bases and J gave up 4 bases, with 18 bases separating them. The CDR3 consists of 15 residues. Germline CDR1 SGHVS, CDR2 FNYEAQ. The CDR3 DNA reads as TGTGCCAGCAGCCTTCGGGAAGGCCCCCCGTACGAGCAGTACTTC. Its translation: CASSLREGPPYEQYF.

The chain carries TRBV12-3 or TRBV12-4 and TRBJ2-4; TRBD2 matches 7 bases. The V segment lost 5 bases and the J segment 8 bases; nucleotides outside the gene matches: 6. CDR3 size: 13 residues. Here the CDR3 DNA reads TGTGCCAGCAGTCCCACTAGCGCGGACATTCAGTACTTC. It codes for CASSPTSADIQYF.

The genes are TRBV7-9 and TRBJ2-1; D may correspond to TRBD1 or TRBD2 (6 bases each). Trimming removed 2 bases from V and 9 bases from J, with 20 bases in between. There are 16 residues in the CDR3. Germline CDR1 SEHNR, CDR2 FQNEAQ (reference sequence). CDR3 coding DNA: TGTGCCAGCAGCTTAAGAGGGGGGCCCGGCTCGGTTGAGCAGTTCTTC. Translated: CASSLRGGPGSVEQFF. The variable domain in full, with the rest retrieved from reference TRBV7-9 and TRBJ2-1, is DTGVSQNPRHKITKRGQNVTFRCDPISEHNRLYWYRQTLGQGPEFLTYFQNEAQLEKSRLLSDRFSAERPKGSFSTLEIQRTEQGDSAMYLCASSLRGGPGSVEQFFGPGTRLTVL.

This chain joins TRBV29-1 and TRBJ1-1; TRBD1 is a possible D gene (5 bases). CDR1 SQVTM and CDR2 ANQGSEA come from the germline V gene. V gave up 1 base and J gave up 4 bases, with 13 bases separating them. The CDR3 is 14 residues long. CDR3 nucleotide sequence: TGCAGCGTTGAAGTTGTAGGGGTCGGCACTGAAGCTTTCTTT. This translates into CSVEVVGVGTEAFF.

In this sample, this clonotype is medium-sized. This rearrangement joins TRBV15 to TRBJ2-2; unclear D gene. V lost 0 bases and J lost 5, with 4 bases in between. CDR3 length equals 13 residues. Germline CDR1 LNHNV, CDR2 YYDKDF (reference sequence). CDR3 region: CATSRDRTGELFF. CDR3 sequence (DNA): TGTGCCACCAGCAGAGACAGAACCGGGGAGCTGTTTTTT.

This clonotype has just a few counts. V gene TRBV5-6 combines with J gene TRBJ1-1; no definite D call. CDR1 is SGHDT and CDR2 is YYEEEE in the germline V gene. V lost 2 bases to trimming and J lost 12 bases, with 11 bases between them. This CDR3 region has 11 residues. In DNA form, the CDR3 reads TGTGCCAGCAGCTTTGTTAGAGAATCTTTCTTT. Translating gives CASSFVRESFF.

There are a few counts of this clonotype. The rearrangement joins TRBV6-1 to TRBJ1-2; 8 bases agree with TRBD1. The CDR3 runs 13 residues. The junction had 9 bases not matched to a gene; V was cut back by 10 bases and J by 5 bases. From germline, CDR1 is MNHNS and CDR2 SASEGT. The CDR3 nucleotides are TGTGCCACCCCGAAGGGACAGGCGTATGGCTACACCTTC. This gives the protein CATPKGQAYGYTF.